This is a list of T cell receptor beta chains from one sample in a study of CD8 T cells in Susac syndrome. Using its own MiXCR run on the immunoSEQ multiplex PCR reads, TCRdb lists one record per CDR3 protein. The table lists 350,000 to 550,000 distinct CDR3 sequences, more than 80% of them singletons, with 0.12% in the top ten. Sequences were obtained from CD8+ T cells from PBMCs. The receptors here all came from a human donor with multiple sclerosis. CDR3s include the opening cysteine and the closing phenylalanine or tryptophan. The order of the fields is D gene, clone size, V gene, J gene, CDR3 DNA, CDR3 protein. D genes are given only for firm matches. Only some rows state a clone size, as once, few, many or a class for expanded clones.

>TRBD2|NA|TRBV9|TRBJ2-1
TGTGCCAGCAGTGATCTCGGACTAGCGCCGAACAATGAGCAGTTCTTC
CASSDLGLAPNNEQFF
>NA|NA|TRBV7-6|TRBJ1-6
TGTGCCAGCAGCTCCCCTAACGGGGGAAATTCACCCCTCCACTTT
CASSSPNGGNSPLHF
>TRBD2|NA|TRBV18|TRBJ2-3
TGTGCCAGCTCTACTAGCGGTCCTAGCACAGATACGCAGTATTTT
CASSTSGPSTDTQYF
>NA|NA|TRBV29-1|TRBJ2-7
TGCAGCGTTGAAGTCCCGGGATACGAGCAGTACTTC
CSVEVPGYEQYF
>NA|NA|TRBV10-3|TRBJ2-3
TGTGCCATCAGTGAGGTGACAGGGACTACAACTAGCACAGATACGCAGTATTTT
CAISEVTGTTTSTDTQYF
>TRBD2|NA|TRBV20-1|TRBJ2-7
TGCAGTGCTAGAGAGGGACTAGCCTACGAGCAGTACTTC
CSAREGLAYEQYF
>TRBD1|NA|TRBV5-1|TRBJ1-2
TGCGCCAGCACGACAGGGCTGGGGAACTATGGCTACACCTTC
CASTTGLGNYGYTF
>NA|NA|TRBV6-1|TRBJ2-1
TGTGCCAGCAGTAGCCGAACAGGATACAATGAGCAGTTCTTC
CASSSRTGYNEQFF
>NA|NA|TRBV5-4|TRBJ1-3
TGTGCCAGCAGCTTGGACAGAACCTCTGAAAACACCATATATTTT
CASSLDRTSENTIYF
>TRBD1|few|TRBV9|TRBJ1-5
TGTGCCAGCAGCGCCGGGACAGGCTCCAATCAGCCCCAGCATTTT
CASSAGTGSNQPQHF
>NA|NA|TRBV7-6|TRBJ1-1
TGTGCCAGCAGCCTGGGGGTAGGGTACACTGAAGCTTTCTTT
CASSLGVGYTEAFF
>TRBD1|NA|TRBV6-1|TRBJ1-5
TGTGCCAGCAGTGATTGGGGACAGGGGGCTACTCAGCCCCAGCATTTT
CASSDWGQGATQPQHF
>NA|NA|TRBV12-3/TRBV12-4|TRBJ2-3
TGTGCCAGCAGTTTGACTCCGGAGACTAGCACAGATACGCAGTATTTT
CASSLTPETSTDTQYF
>TRBD2|NA|TRBV4-1|TRBJ2-7
TGCGCCAGCAGCCAAGTTGTGGGGGGGTACGAGCAGTACTTC
CASSQVVGGYEQYF
>TRBD2|NA|TRBV7-9|TRBJ2-5
TGTGCCAGCAGCTTACTAGCGGGGCAAGAGACCCAGTACTTC
CASSLLAGQETQYF
>NA|NA|TRBV6-5|TRBJ2-3
TGTGCCAGCAGTTACACCCCACAGGGGGGGAATGGCACAGATACGCAGTATTTT
CASSYTPQGGNGTDTQYF
>NA|once|TRBV12-3/TRBV12-4|TRBJ2-7
TGTGCCAGCAGTTTCTTTCTGGACGAGCAGTACTTC
CASSFFLDEQYF
>TRBD1|NA|TRBV5-1|TRBJ2-5
TGCGCCAGCAGCGGCAGGGGGCTGGGAGAGACCCAGTACTTC
CASSGRGLGETQYF
>TRBD2|NA|TRBV4-1|TRBJ2-3
TGCGCCAGCAGCTTAAGCGGGGGGGGAGGCACAGATACGCAGTATTTT
CASSLSGGGGTDTQYF
>TRBD2|once|TRBV4-2|TRBJ2-2
TGTGCCAGCAGCCAAGAAGTGGGCGGGGGGCCGAACACCGGGGAGCTGTTTTTT
CASSQEVGGGPNTGELFF
>NA|NA|TRBV3-1|TRBJ2-7
TGTGCCAGCAGCCAAGAAGGAGGGGATTACGAGCAGTACTTC
CASSQEGGDYEQYF
>TRBD1|once|TRBV12-3/TRBV12-4|TRBJ1-5
TGTGCCAGCAGTCAGACAGGGTCTGACCAGCCCCAGCATTTT
CASSQTGSDQPQHF
>NA|NA|TRBV7-8|TRBJ2-3
TGTGCCAGCAGCTTAGGGGTTGCCCCCGTCACAGATACGCAGTATTTT
CASSLGVAPVTDTQYF
>NA|NA|TRBV2|TRBJ2-1
TGTGCCAGCAGTGATGGGACGGAACTTAGCTCCTACAATGAGCAGTTCTTC
CASSDGTELSSYNEQFF
>NA|NA|TRBV5-5|TRBJ1-1
TGTGCCAGCAGCTGGGATAACACTGAAGCTTTCTTT
CASSWDNTEAFF
>NA|NA|TRBV7-6|TRBJ1-5
TGTGCCAGCAGCCCGAGCGGCAGGGATAATCAGCCCCAGCATTTT
CASSPSGRDNQPQHF
>NA|NA|TRBV5-6|TRBJ2-2
TGTGCCAGCAGCCCGGCGAGGGGCGGCACCGGGGAGCTGTTTTTT
CASSPARGGTGELFF
>NA|NA|TRBV7-6|TRBJ2-1
TGTGCCAGCAGCTCCCTCGAGAGCTCCTACAATGAGCAGTTCTTC
CASSSLESSYNEQFF
>NA|NA|TRBV5-4|TRBJ1-6
TGTGCCAGCAGCCGTCCCCGGGACAAGGATTCACCCCTCCACTTT
CASSRPRDKDSPLHF
>TRBD2|NA|TRBV9|TRBJ2-1
TGTGCCAGCAGCCTCTGGGGGGGAGACGACAATGAGCAGTTCTTC
CASSLWGGDDNEQFF
>NA|NA|TRBV7-9|TRBJ2-7
TGTGCCAGCAGCAAGTCAGACCCTTCCTACGAGCAGTACTTC
CASSKSDPSYEQYF
>NA|NA|TRBV6-2/TRBV6-3|TRBJ2-7
TGTGCCAGCAGTTACGAGGGGTCAAGAGTGCAGTACTTC
CASSYEGSRVQYF
>NA|NA|TRBV13|TRBJ1-2
TGTGCCAGCAGCTTAAGGGCAGGGGTTCCCCCTGAACCAAAAGATAACTATGGCTACACCTTC
CASSLRAGVPPEPKDNYGYTF
>NA|NA|TRBV4-1|TRBJ2-3
TGCGCCAGCAGCCAAGATTCGGACGGAGGTTGGGATACGCAGTATTTT
CASSQDSDGGWDTQYF
>NA|few|TRBV28|TRBJ2-1
TGTGCCAGCAGTTTATTCGGTACCTACAATGAGCAGTTCTTC
CASSLFGTYNEQFF
>TRBD2|NA|TRBV28|TRBJ2-1
TGTGCCAGCAGTACCCCGAACGATAGCGGGAGGGCCTACAATGAGCAGTTCTTC
CASSTPNDSGRAYNEQFF
>TRBD2|NA|TRBV14|TRBJ2-3
TGTGCCAGCAGCCCCGGATACGGGAGGGCCGCAGATACGCAGTATTTT
CASSPGYGRAADTQYF
>NA|once|TRBV27|TRBJ2-7
TGTGCCAGCAGTTCCCCCCTGACATACTCCTACGAGCAGTACTTC
CASSSPLTYSYEQYF
>TRBD2|NA|TRBV25-1|TRBJ2-4
TGTGCCAGCAGTCGTCTAGCGGGAGGGTACTATCTAGCCAAAAACATTCAGTACTTC
CASSRLAGGYYLAKNIQYF
>NA|few|TRBV6-1|TRBJ2-5
TGTGCCAGCAGGGGGTATCGAGAGACCCAGTACTTC
CASRGYRETQYF
>NA|NA|TRBV5-1|TRBJ2-7
TGCGCCAGCAGCCCCGTAGAGGATTATAGGGTCGACGAGCAGTACTTC
CASSPVEDYRVDEQYF
>NA|NA|TRBV6-5|TRBJ1-1
TGTGCCAGCAGTTATTCTGACAGATTCCTTGAAGCTTTCTTT
CASSYSDRFLEAFF
>NA|NA|TRBV12-3/TRBV12-4|TRBJ1-4
TGTGCCAGCACGGGCACGACAGGCCGAAATGAAAAACTGTTTTTT
CASTGTTGRNEKLFF
>TRBD1|few|TRBV6-1|TRBJ1-4
TGTGCCAGCACAACAGGGGATGTAACTAATGAAAAACTGTTTTTT
CASTTGDVTNEKLFF
>NA|NA|TRBV5-1|TRBJ1-5
TGCGCCAGCAGCTTGGACGGAGATAGCAATCAGCCCCAGCATTTT
CASSLDGDSNQPQHF
>TRBD1|NA|TRBV29-1|TRBJ1-2
TGCAGCGATACAGGGGATGGCTACACCTTC
CSDTGDGYTF
>TRBD1|NA|TRBV10-3|TRBJ1-2
TGTGCCATCAGTGAGCCTGACAGGGGGAACTATGGCTACACCTTC
CAISEPDRGNYGYTF
>NA|NA|TRBV28|TRBJ1-2
TGTGCCAGCAGTTTAATCCCCCGGGGGCTGGACGGCTACACCTTC
CASSLIPRGLDGYTF
>NA|NA|TRBV28|TRBJ2-2
TGTGCCAGCAGTTTTCCCAGCGACTTAGGACCCGGGGAGCTGTTTTTT
CASSFPSDLGPGELFF
>TRBD2|NA|TRBV12-3/TRBV12-4|TRBJ2-1
TGTGCCAGCTACGGGGGGACTAGCGGGAGTGTGGATGAGCAGTTCTTC
CASYGGTSGSVDEQFF
>NA|few|TRBV4-1|TRBJ1-5
TGCGCCAGCAGTCTCGAGCCAGGCAATCAGCCCCAGCATTTT
CASSLEPGNQPQHF
>NA|NA|TRBV15|TRBJ2-7
TGTGCCACCAGCAGCAGGGAGAGTGACTACGAGCAGTACTTC
CATSSRESDYEQYF
>NA|NA|TRBV12-3/TRBV12-4|TRBJ2-1
TGTGCCAGCAGTTTGAGGTGGGCGGAAGAGCAGTTCTTC
CASSLRWAEEQFF
>NA|NA|TRBV9|TRBJ2-1
TGTGCCAGCAGCGTAGATGGGGGCAATGAGCAGTTCTTC
CASSVDGGNEQFF
>NA|NA|TRBV27|TRBJ1-5
TGTGCCAGCAGACCCATTACAGGGAATCAGCCCCAGCATTTT
CASRPITGNQPQHF